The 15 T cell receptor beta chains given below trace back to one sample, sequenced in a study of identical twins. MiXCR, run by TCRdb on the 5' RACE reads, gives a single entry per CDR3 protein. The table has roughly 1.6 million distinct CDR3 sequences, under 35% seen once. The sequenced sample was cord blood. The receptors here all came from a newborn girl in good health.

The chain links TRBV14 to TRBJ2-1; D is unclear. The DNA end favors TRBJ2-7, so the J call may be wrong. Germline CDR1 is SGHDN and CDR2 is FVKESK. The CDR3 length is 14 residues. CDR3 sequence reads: CASSQLQEPNEQYF. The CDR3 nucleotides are TGTGCCAGCAGCCAACTCCAGGAGCCCAATGAGCAGTACTTC.

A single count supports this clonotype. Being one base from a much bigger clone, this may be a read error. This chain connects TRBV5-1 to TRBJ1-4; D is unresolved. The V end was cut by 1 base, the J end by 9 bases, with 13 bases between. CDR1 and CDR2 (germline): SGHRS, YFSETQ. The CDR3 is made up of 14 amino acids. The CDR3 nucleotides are TGCGCCAGCAGCTTGACCGGCATGAATCAAAAACTGTTTTTT. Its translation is CASSLTGMNQKLFF.

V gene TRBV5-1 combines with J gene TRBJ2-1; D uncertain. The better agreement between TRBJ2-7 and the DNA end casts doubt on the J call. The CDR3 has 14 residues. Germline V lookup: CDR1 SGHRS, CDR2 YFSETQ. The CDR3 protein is CASSAMDLYNEQYF. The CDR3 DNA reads TGCGCCAGCAGCGCCATGGACCTCTACAATGAGCAGTACTTC.

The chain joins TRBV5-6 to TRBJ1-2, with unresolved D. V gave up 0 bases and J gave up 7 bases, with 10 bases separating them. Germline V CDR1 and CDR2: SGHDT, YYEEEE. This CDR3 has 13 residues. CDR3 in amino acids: CASSLVGEGGYTF. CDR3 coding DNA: TGTGCCAGCAGCTTGGTTGGGGAGGGTGGCTACACCTTC.

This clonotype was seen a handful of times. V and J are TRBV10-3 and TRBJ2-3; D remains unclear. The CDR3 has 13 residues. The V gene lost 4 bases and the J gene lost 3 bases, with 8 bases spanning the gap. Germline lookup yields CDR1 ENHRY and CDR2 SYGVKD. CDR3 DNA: TGTGCCATCAGTGTTAAGGTTACAGATACGCAGTATTTT. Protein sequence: CAISVKVTDTQYF.

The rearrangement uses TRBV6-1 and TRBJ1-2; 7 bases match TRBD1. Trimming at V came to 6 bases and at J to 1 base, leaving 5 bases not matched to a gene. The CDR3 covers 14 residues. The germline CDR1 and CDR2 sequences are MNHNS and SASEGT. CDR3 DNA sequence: TGTGCCAGCAGCGCGGGACAGTTTAACTATGGCTACACCTTC. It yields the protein CASSAGQFNYGYTF.

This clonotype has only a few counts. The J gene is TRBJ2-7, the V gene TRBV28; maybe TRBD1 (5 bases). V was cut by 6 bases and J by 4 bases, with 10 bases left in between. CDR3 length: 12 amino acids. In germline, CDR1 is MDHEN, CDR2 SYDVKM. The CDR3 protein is CASRWQGYEQYF. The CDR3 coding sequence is TGTGCCAGCAGGTGGCAGGGATACGAGCAGTACTTC.

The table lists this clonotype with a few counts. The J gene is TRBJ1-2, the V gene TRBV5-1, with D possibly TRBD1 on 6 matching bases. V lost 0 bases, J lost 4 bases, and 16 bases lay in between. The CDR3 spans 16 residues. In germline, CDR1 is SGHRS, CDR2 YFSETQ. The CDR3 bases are TGCGCCAGCAGCTTGGCCCCCAGGGGACTCCCCTATGGCTACACCTTC. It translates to CASSLAPRGLPYGYTF.

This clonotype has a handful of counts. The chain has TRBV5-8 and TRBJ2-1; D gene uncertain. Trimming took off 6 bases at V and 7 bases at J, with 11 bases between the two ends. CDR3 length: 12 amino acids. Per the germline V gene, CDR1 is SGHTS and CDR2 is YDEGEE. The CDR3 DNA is TGTGCCAGCACGAGGTTGGGAAATGAGCAGTTCTTC. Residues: CASTRLGNEQFF.

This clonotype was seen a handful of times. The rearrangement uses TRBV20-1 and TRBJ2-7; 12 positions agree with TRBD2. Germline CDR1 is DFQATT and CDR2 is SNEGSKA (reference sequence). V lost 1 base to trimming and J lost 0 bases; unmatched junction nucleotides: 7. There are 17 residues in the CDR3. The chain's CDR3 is CSARGLAGVTDSYEQYF. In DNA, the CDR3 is TGCAGTGCTAGAGGACTAGCGGGAGTTACCGACTCCTACGAGCAGTACTTC.

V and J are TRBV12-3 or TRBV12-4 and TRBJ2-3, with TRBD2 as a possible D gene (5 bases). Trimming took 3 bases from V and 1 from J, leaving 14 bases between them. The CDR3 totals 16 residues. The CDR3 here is CASSFDGNQGTDTQYF. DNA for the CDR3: TGTGCCAGCAGTTTTGACGGGAATCAGGGCACAGATACGCAGTATTTT.

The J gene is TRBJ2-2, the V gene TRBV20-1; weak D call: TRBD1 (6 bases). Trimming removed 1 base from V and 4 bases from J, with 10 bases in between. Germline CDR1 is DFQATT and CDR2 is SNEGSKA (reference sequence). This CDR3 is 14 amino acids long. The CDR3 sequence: CSARVGGSTGELFF. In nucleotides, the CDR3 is TGCAGTGCTAGAGTAGGGGGAAGCACCGGGGAGCTGTTTTTT.

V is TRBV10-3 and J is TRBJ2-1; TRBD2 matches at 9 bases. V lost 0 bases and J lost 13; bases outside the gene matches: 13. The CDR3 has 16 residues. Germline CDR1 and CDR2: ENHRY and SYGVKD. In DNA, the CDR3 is TGTGCCATCAGTGAGTCGTTGACTAGCGGACTAACGACCCAGTTCTTC. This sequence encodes CAISESLTSGLTTQFF.

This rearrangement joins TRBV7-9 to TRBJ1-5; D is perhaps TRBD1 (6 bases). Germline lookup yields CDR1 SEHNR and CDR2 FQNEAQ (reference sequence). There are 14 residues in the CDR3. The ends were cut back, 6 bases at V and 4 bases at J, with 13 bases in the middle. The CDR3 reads CASSRGRWNQPQHF. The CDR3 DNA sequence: TGTGCCAGCAGTCGGGGGCGGTGGAATCAGCCCCAGCATTTT.

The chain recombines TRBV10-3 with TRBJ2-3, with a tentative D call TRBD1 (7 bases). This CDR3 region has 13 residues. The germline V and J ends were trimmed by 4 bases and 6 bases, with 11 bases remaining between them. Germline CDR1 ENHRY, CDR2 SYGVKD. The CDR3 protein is CAISGPGGDTQYF. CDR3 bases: TGTGCCATCAGTGGTCCAGGGGGGGATACGCAGTATTTT.